The rows below give T cell receptor beta chains drawn from one sample of a study of blood T cell repertoires in COVID-19. Assay used: immunoSEQ multiplex PCR; TCRdb lists only in-frame clones, some missing. The data hold 250,000 to 300,000 clones, with roughly 90% observed a single time. Sequencing was done on a sample of peripheral blood. All receptors derive from a woman in her sixties with acute or convalescent COVID-19. Both conserved end residues are part of each CDR3. Each record gives: D gene, V gene, clone size, J gene, CDR3 protein, CDR3 DNA. A D gene is named only where the DNA matches it firmly. A clone size is listed for some rows: how often the clone was seen (once, few, many), or a class if it is expanded.

.	TRBV12-3/TRBV12-4	.	TRBJ1-6	CASSLGSTSPLHF	TGTGCCAGCAGCCTAGGAAGCACTTCACCCCTCCACTTT
.	TRBV15	.	TRBJ2-7	CATSRDTYYEQYF	TGTGCCACCAGCCGGGACACGTACTACGAGCAGTACTTC
.	TRBV12-5	.	TRBJ1-1	CASGFGGENTEAFF	TGTGCTAGTGGTTTTGGGGGGGAGAACACTGAAGCTTTCTTT
TRBD1	TRBV7-2	.	TRBJ1-5	CASSSGTGSPYNQPQHF	TGTGCCAGCAGCTCCGGGACAGGGAGCCCTTACAATCAGCCCCAGCATTTT
.	TRBV6-2/TRBV6-3	.	TRBJ2-1	CASSYSTRSYNEQFF	TGTGCCAGCAGTTACTCCACCAGGTCCTACAATGAGCAGTTCTTC
TRBD2	TRBV7-3	.	TRBJ2-1	CASSSTTSGSQQFF	TGTGCCAGCAGCTCCACGACTAGCGGGAGTCAGCAGTTCTTC
TRBD1	TRBV28	.	TRBJ1-4	CASSLSGTGGHEKLFF	TGTGCCAGCAGTTTATCTGGGACAGGAGGCCATGAAAAACTGTTTTTT
.	TRBV30	.	TRBJ2-7	CAWNAGAYEQYF	TGTGCCTGGAATGCAGGGGCCTACGAGCAGTACTTC
TRBD1	TRBV5-1	.	TRBJ1-2	CASSLAGTGNGYTF	TGCGCCAGCAGCTTGGCCGGGACAGGGAACGGCTACACCTTC
TRBD1	TRBV9	.	TRBJ2-7	CASSVGQGAGYEQYF	TGTGCCAGCAGCGTAGGACAGGGGGCGGGGTACGAGCAGTACTTC
.	TRBV9	.	TRBJ2-2	CASSVGSSSPGELFF	TGTGCCAGCAGCGTAGGTTCTAGTAGTCCCGGGGAGCTGTTTTTT
TRBD1	TRBV7-2	.	TRBJ1-2	CASSLSNRGFGYTF	TGTGCCAGCAGCTTATCAAACAGGGGGTTTGGCTACACCTTC
.	TRBV3-1/TRBV3-2	.	TRBJ2-3	CASSQEGALRPSSTDTQYF	TGTGCCAGCAGCCAAGAAGGGGCCCTGAGGCCCTCCAGCACAGATACGCAGTATTTT
.	TRBV18	.	TRBJ1-2	CASSIPGYGYTF	TGTGCCAGCTCTATCCCAGGGTATGGCTACACCTTC
.	TRBV19	.	TRBJ1-2	CASSGWVEAKANYGYTF	TGTGCCAGTAGTGGCTGGGTGGAAGCGAAAGCTAACTATGGCTACACCTTC
TRBD1	TRBV27	once	TRBJ1-2	CASSLGQGNYGYTF	TGTGCCAGCAGTTTAGGACAGGGTAACTATGGCTACACCTTC
.	TRBV2	.	TRBJ1-1	CASTPQGWGTEAFF	TGTGCCAGCACCCCACAGGGCTGGGGAACTGAAGCTTTCTTT
.	TRBV21-1	.	TRBJ1-1	CASSKLQGKRNTEAFF	TGTGCCAGCAGCAAACTACAGGGAAAAAGGAACACTGAAGCTTTCTTT
TRBD2	TRBV27	.	TRBJ2-7	CASRGDYTRDEQYF	TGTGCCAGCAGGGGGGACTACACAAGGGACGAGCAGTACTTC
.	TRBV19	.	TRBJ1-6	CASRPAGGEDSPLHF	TGTGCCAGCAGACCGGCGGGGGGGGAGGATTCACCCCTCCACTTT
.	TRBV3-1/TRBV3-2	.	TRBJ2-5	CASSQGTRETQYF	TGTGCCAGCAGCCAAGGTACTCGAGAGACCCAGTACTTC
.	TRBV7-2	.	TRBJ2-3	CASSAGGVATDTQYF	TGTGCCAGCAGCGCCGGCGGGGTAGCGACAGATACGCAGTATTTT
TRBD1	TRBV6-5	.	TRBJ1-5	CASTGAGTGVQPQHF	TGTGCCAGCACAGGGGCAGGGACAGGGGTGCAGCCCCAGCATTTT
.	TRBV29-1	.	TRBJ2-7	CSVTVGAYEQYF	TGCAGCGTTACTGTGGGCGCCTACGAGCAGTACTTC
.	TRBV28	.	TRBJ1-4	CASSLAGGDDNEKLFF	TGTGCCAGCAGTTTAGCGGGGGGGGACGATAACGAAAAACTGTTTTTT
.	TRBV27	.	TRBJ2-7	CASRIREAFREQYF	TGTGCCAGCAGAATCAGGGAGGCTTTCCGCGAGCAGTACTTC
.	TRBV19	.	TRBJ2-3	CASSIGLTDTQYF	TGTGCCAGTAGTATCGGGTTGACAGATACGCAGTATTTT
TRBD2	TRBV3-1/TRBV3-2	.	TRBJ2-7	CASSPAAGPYEQYF	TGTGCCAGCAGCCCAGCAGCGGGGCCCTACGAGCAGTACTTC
TRBD2	TRBV9	few	TRBJ2-1	CASSPSGSSYNEQFF	TGTGCCAGCAGCCCTAGCGGGAGCTCCTACAATGAGCAGTTCTTC
TRBD1	TRBV5-1	.	TRBJ1-4	CASSPADRANEKLFF	TGCGCCAGCAGCCCGGCAGACAGGGCGAATGAAAAACTGTTTTTT
.	TRBV5-8	.	TRBJ1-1	CASSEKNSFYTEAFF	TGTGCCAGCAGCGAGAAAAACTCCTTCTACACTGAAGCTTTCTTT
.	TRBV29-1	once	TRBJ1-5	CSVAPDGSNQPQHF	TGCAGCGTTGCGCCAGACGGGAGCAATCAGCCCCAGCATTTT
.	TRBV4-1	.	TRBJ2-5	CASSREGSGLQETQYF	TGCGCCAGCAGCCGGGAAGGGAGCGGACTACAAGAGACCCAGTACTTC
TRBD1	TRBV6-4	.	TRBJ1-2	CASSDGQGDTYGYTF	TGTGCCAGCAGTGATGGACAGGGGGATACCTATGGCTACACCTTC
.	TRBV18	.	TRBJ1-2	CASSPSLRTGGHGYTF	TGTGCCAGCTCACCCAGCCTTCGGACGGGCGGGCACGGCTACACCTTC
TRBD1	TRBV7-3	.	TRBJ1-1	CASSPRDRGRDAFF	TGTGCCAGCAGCCCGAGGGACAGGGGGCGTGATGCTTTCTTT